This T cell receptor (beta chain) emerged from a study of cytomegalovirus exposure and HLA in healthy donors. Study-level results: Testing in vitro showed a few CMV-associated chains specific for CMV antigens.

Some clones are missing from TCRdb's copy, which holds only in-frame ones; the method was immunoSEQ multiplex PCR. The sample includes about 130,000 clones, around nine tenths of them seen just once. Concerning this clone: Antigen specificity is unknown.

The V segment lost 4 bases and the J segment 5 bases; nucleotides outside the gene matches: 16. The CDR3 extends over 17 amino acids. Germline V gene lookup returns CDR1 SGHRS and CDR2 YFSETQ. The chain employs TRBV5-1 and TRBJ2-5; 8 positions agree with TRBD1. Material for sequencing was PBMCs. The source is a man aged 25-40 years in good health and CMV-seronegative. CDR3: CASSEGLIGQGGETQYF. As DNA, the CDR3 is TGCGCCAGCAGCGAGGGGCTTATCGGACAGGGAGGCGAGACCCAGTACTTC. The whole variable domain, filled in from reference TRBV5-1 and TRBJ2-5, reads KAGVTQTPRYLIKTRGQQVTLSCSPISGHRSVSWYQQTPGQGLQFLFEYFSETQRNKGNFPGRFSGRQFSNSRSEMNVSTLELGDSALYLCASSEGLIGQGGETQYFGPGTRLLVL.